This T cell receptor beta chain stems from a study of tissue T cells after allogeneic stem cell transplantation. Between the trimmed V and J ends, which lost 5 bases and 5 bases, there was a span of 16 bases. Germline V lookup: CDR1 LNHDA, CDR2 SQIVND (reference sequence). This CDR3 comprises 15 residues. This clone was recorded only once. TCRdb's table, derived via immunoSEQ multiplex PCR, lists solely in-frame clones and lacks some. Found here are some 1,800 clones, about 76% of them singletons; the top ten hold approximately 8.2%. The TCR originated in a male patient aged 35-70 years with steroid-refractory graft-versus-host disease after an allogeneic stem cell transplant. T cells may partly derive from the graft donor. This rearrangement joins TRBV19 to TRBJ1-5, with a possible D match to TRBD1 (5 bases). This specimen consisted of colon tissue, obtained at autopsy. This CDR3 is CASSPTGTRDQPQHF. CDR3 DNA: TGTGCCAGTAGTCCTACAGGTACGCGGGATCAGCCCCAGCATTTT.